The 15 T cell receptor beta chains reported below all come from one sample, sequenced in a study of blood T cell repertoires in COVID-19. The repertoire was sequenced with immunoSEQ multiplex PCR; TCRdb's copy has only in-frame clones and lacks some. The data contain approximately 300,000 clones, roughly 86% of them seen just once; the ten biggest clones take up over 2%. The sample was PBMCs or T cells enriched from blood (not recorded which). Every receptor here comes from a woman younger than 35 who had recovered from COVID-19.

The chain joins TRBV5-4 to TRBJ2-3, with D unresolved. This CDR3 is 15 amino acids long. CDR1 is SGHNT, CDR2 YYREEE, per germline (reference sequence). V lost 1 base and J lost 0, with 9 bases in between. The CDR3 reads CASSLSLVSTDTQYF. CDR3 DNA: TGTGCCAGCAGCTTGTCTCTAGTTAGCACAGATACGCAGTATTTT.

The chain uses TRBV5-1 and TRBJ2-1; weak D call: TRBD1 (6 bases). The ends were cut back, 3 bases at V and 0 bases at J, with 16 bases in the middle. The CDR3 totals 17 residues. Germline assignment: CDR1 SGHRS and CDR2 YFSETQ. The CDR3 sequence is CASSWTRTASSYNEQFF. Here the CDR3 DNA reads TGCGCCAGCAGCTGGACAAGGACAGCGAGCTCCTACAATGAGCAGTTCTTC.

CDR3 nucleotide sequence: TGTGCCAGCAGCTCTGGAAGGACTAGCGGTAGCACAGATACGCAGTATTTT. It is translated as CASSSGRTSGSTDTQYF. The chain has TRBV7-3 and TRBJ2-3; 10 bases line up with TRBD2. Germline loops: CDR1 SGHTA, CDR2 FQGTGA. The CDR3 length is 17 residues. The J segment lost 0 bases and the V segment lost 4 bases, leaving 7 bases of the junction unmatched.

This clone was recorded a few times. The gene calls are TRBV28 and TRBJ1-1; TRBD1 might be the D (5 bases). Looked up from germline, CDR1 is MDHEN and CDR2 is SYDVKM. Trimming cost V 2 bases and J 4 bases, with 17 bases left between them. The CDR3 is 16 residues long. CDR3 in amino acids: CASSLDQGLFGTEAFF. Written as DNA, the CDR3 is TGTGCCAGCAGTTTAGACCAGGGTTTGTTCGGCACTGAAGCTTTCTTT.

This clone was seen only once. This rearrangement joins TRBV30 to TRBJ2-7, with 12 bases lining up with TRBD2. Germline lookup yields CDR1 GTSNPN and CDR2 SVGIG (reference sequence). This CDR3 comprises 16 residues. Unmatched junction bases numbered 9, after V lost 4 bases and J lost 2 bases. DNA of the CDR3: TGTGCCTGGACCACTTTCGGACTAGCGGGAACCTACGAGCAGTACTTC. Amino acids: CAWTTFGLAGTYEQYF. Drawing the rest from reference TRBV30 and TRBJ2-7, the complete variable domain is SQTIHQWPATLVQPVGSPLSLECTVEGTSNPNLYWYRQAAGRGLQLLFYSVGIGQISSEVPQNLSASRPQDRQFILSSKKLLLSDSGFYLCAWTTFGLAGTYEQYFGPGTRLTVT.

The J gene is TRBJ2-5, the V gene TRBV30; 7 positions agree with TRBD1. The trim removed 4 bases at V and 2 bases at J, leaving 10 bases unmatched. The CDR3 runs 15 residues. Germline V gives CDR1 GTSNPN, CDR2 SVGIG (reference sequence). The CDR3 DNA sequence: TGTGCCTGGAAAGAAGGGGGCGGACTTCAAGAGACCCAGTACTTC. Protein sequence: CAWKEGGGLQETQYF.

In this sample, this clone turned up many times. The rearrangement joins TRBV25-1 to TRBJ2-7; 7 bases line up with TRBD1. Trimming at V came to 6 bases and at J to 5 bases, leaving 7 bases not matched to a gene. In germline, CDR1 is MGHDK, CDR2 SYGVNS. The CDR3 loop spans 13 amino acids. Here the CDR3 DNA reads TGTGCCAGCAGCAGACAGGGTGGTGACGAGCAGTACTTC. Translated: CASSRQGGDEQYF.

The V gene is TRBV30, the J gene TRBJ2-5, with TRBD2 matching over 7 bases. The V and J ends lost 2 bases and 2 bases, in that order; junction bases with no gene match: 5. The CDR3 has 14 amino acids. Germline V gives CDR1 GTSNPN, CDR2 SVGIG (reference sequence). The CDR3 bases are TGTGCCTGGAGTTTGGGGGGGGTTCAAGAGACCCAGTACTTC. This sequence encodes CAWSLGGVQETQYF.

The chain employs TRBV6-5 and TRBJ1-1, with 8 positions matching TRBD1. The V gene's germline CDR1 is MNHEY and CDR2 SVGAGI. This CDR3 contains 15 residues. V trimming: 10 bases; J trimming: 6 bases; junction bases outside the gene matches: 16. CDR3 sequence reads: CATQSGQGLVSEAFF. CDR3 DNA: TGTGCCACCCAATCTGGACAGGGTCTTGTCTCTGAAGCTTTCTTT.

V and J are TRBV30 and TRBJ1-2; no reliable D call. V lost 4 bases and J 4 bases, leaving 10 bases between the germline ends. The CDR3 has 12 residues. CDR1 and CDR2 from the germline V gene are GTSNPN and SVGIG (reference sequence). CDR3 DNA: TGTGCCTGGACCGGTGATCGCTATGGCTACACCTTC. It yields the protein CAWTGDRYGYTF.

This chain uses TRBV4-3 with TRBJ1-2, with D maybe TRBD1 (5 bases). The CDR3 is 14 residues long. V lost 0 bases, J lost 4 bases, and 9 bases lay in between. In germline, CDR1 is LGHNA, CDR2 YSLEER. The CDR3, as DNA: TGCGCCAGCAGCCAAGACCAGGGACTCTATGGCTACACCTTC. Translation: CASSQDQGLYGYTF.

V is TRBV27 and J is TRBJ1-5; 7 bases map to TRBD1. CDR1 MNHEY and CDR2 SMNVEV come from the germline V gene (reference sequence). The V segment lost 6 bases and the J segment 3 bases; nucleotides outside the gene matches: 8. The CDR3 has 15 amino acids. The CDR3 reads CASRSGTELNQPQHF. In DNA form, the CDR3 reads TGTGCCAGCAGATCCGGGACAGAACTCAATCAGCCCCAGCATTTT.

The chain combines TRBV5-1 with TRBJ1-1; 8 positions agree with TRBD1. CDR1 and CDR2 (germline): SGHRS, YFSETQ. This CDR3 contains 14 residues. The V gene end was trimmed by 5 bases and the J gene end by 5 bases; junction bases not matched to a gene: 8. This chain's CDR3 is CASSAQGAGTEAFF. The CDR3 DNA is TGCGCCAGCAGTGCCCAGGGGGCAGGAACTGAAGCTTTCTTT.

The chain recombines TRBV11-2 with TRBJ1-2; 8 bases match TRBD1. The germline V gene encodes CDR1 SGHAT and CDR2 FQNNGV. This CDR3 region has 15 residues. Trimming at V came to 1 base and at J to 10 bases, leaving 11 bases not matched to a gene. In nucleotides, the CDR3 is TGTGCCAGCAGCTTAGGACAGGGGCGACTGCTCCTCTACACCTTC. It codes for CASSLGQGRLLLYTF.

The chain links TRBV28 to TRBJ2-4; 7 positions match TRBD1. CDR3 size: 17 residues. The junction had 10 bases not matched to a gene; V was cut back by 4 bases and J by 1 base. CDR1 MDHEN and CDR2 SYDVKM come from the germline V gene. CDR3 protein: CASSYTTGVGAKNIQYF. The CDR3 coding sequence is TGTGCCAGCAGTTACACAACAGGGGTGGGGGCCAAAAACATTCAGTACTTC.